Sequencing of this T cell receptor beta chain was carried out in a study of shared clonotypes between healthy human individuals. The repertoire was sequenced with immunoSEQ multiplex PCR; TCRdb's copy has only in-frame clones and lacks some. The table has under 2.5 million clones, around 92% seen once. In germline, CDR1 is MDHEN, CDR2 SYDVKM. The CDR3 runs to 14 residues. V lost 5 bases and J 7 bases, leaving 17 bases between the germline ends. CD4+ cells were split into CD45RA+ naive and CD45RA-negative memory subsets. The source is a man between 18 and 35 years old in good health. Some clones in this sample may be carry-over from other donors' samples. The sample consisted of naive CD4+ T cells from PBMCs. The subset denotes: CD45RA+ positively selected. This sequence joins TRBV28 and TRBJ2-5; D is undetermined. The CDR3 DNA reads TGTGCCAGCAGTCCCCCCACGTACGGCGGGACCCAGTACTTC. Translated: CASSPPTYGGTQYF.